This T cell receptor (beta chain) was profiled in a study of human T cells and chemical hapten exposure. This clonotype showed up many times. The time point: patch test 2, 6 weeks after DPC sensitization. The treatment is: therapeutic diphenylcyclopropenone sensitization with weekly scalp DPC. Germline V CDR1 and CDR2: MNHNY, SVGAGI (reference sequence). The CDR3 has 16 residues. Trimming at V came to 2 bases and at J to 8 bases, leaving 8 bases not matched to a gene. Individual cDNA molecules had unique molecular identifiers attached to them by the library. Authors' processing steps: A per-sample median of roughly 91,000 TCRs was observed, with a range of roughly 20,000 to 690,600. A single record per CDR3 protein comes from TCRdb applying MiXCR to the RACE reads. The V and J calls and clone size are TCRdb's, not the authors'. The sample includes roughly 380,000 distinct CDR3 sequences, under 6.5% of them seen just once.

This material consisted of whole blood, taken in connection with sensitization to the hapten diphenylcyclopropenone (DPC). The TCR was taken from a young woman with alopecia areata. Some clones in this sample may be carry-over from other donors' samples. This chain uses TRBV6-6 with TRBJ1-5, with 11 bases that match TRBD1. This chain's CDR3 is CASSYRGQGASEPQHF. The CDR3 nucleotides read TGTGCCAGCAGTTACCGCGGACAGGGGGCGAGTGAGCCCCAGCATTTT.